Listed here are 20 T cell receptor beta chains from one sample, sequenced in a study of blood T cell repertoires in COVID-19. Produced via immunoSEQ multiplex PCR; TCRdb's table is partial and in-frame only. This sample has 150,000 or so clones, with approximately 88% found just once. Sequencing input: peripheral blood. These receptors were taken from a man younger than 30 with active or convalescent COVID-19.

The chain couples TRBV21-1 to TRBJ2-1; the table's D gene call, TRBD2, was not cross checked with the DNA. TRBV21-1 is tagged as a pseudogene. This CDR3 comprises 16 residues. CDR3: CASSKGTGGPSDEQFF. DNA of the CDR3: TGTGCCAGCAGCAAAGGAACGGGGGGCCCTTCCGATGAGCAGTTCTTC.

This clone was counted a single time. This sequence joins TRBV7-9 and TRBJ1-1; TRBD1 agrees at 11 bases. Germline CDR1 reads SEHNR; CDR2 reads FQNEAQ (reference sequence). The CDR3 sequence is 13 residues long. The ends lost 8 bases at V and 8 bases at J; junction bases unmatched: 7. CDR3 sequence (DNA): TGTGCCAGCTCCCGGGACAGGGGGGTCGAAGCTTTCTTT. The encoded protein is CASSRDRGVEAFF. The full variable domain, completed using reference TRBV7-9 and TRBJ1-1, is DTGVSQNPRHKITKRGQNVTFRCDPISEHNRLYWYRQTLGQGPEFLTYFQNEAQLEKSRLLSDRFSAERPKGSFSTLEIQRTEQGDSAMYLCASSRDRGVEAFFGQGTRLTVV.

The V and J genes are TRBV28 and TRBJ2-7, with 8 bases matching TRBD1. This CDR3 region has 13 residues. CDR1 and CDR2 (germline): MDHEN, SYDVKM. After removal of 6 bases from V and 6 bases from J, the junction contained 7 bases not matched to a gene. The CDR3 loop reads CASSPRGRIEQYF. CDR3 nucleotides: TGTGCCAGCAGCCCCAGGGGGCGGATCGAGCAGTACTTC.

The chain is built from TRBV5-8 and TRBJ2-1; 9 bases match TRBD1. V was clipped by 3 bases and J by 7 bases; unmatched bases: 8. In germline, CDR1 is SGHTS, CDR2 YDEGEE. This CDR3 region has 15 residues. CDR3 bases: TGTGCCAGCAGCTCCGGGGGACAGGGTTGGAATGAGCAGTTCTTC. Translation gives CASSSGGQGWNEQFF.

The V gene is TRBV27, the J gene TRBJ1-1, with a weak D call TRBD1 (6 bases). V was cut by 3 bases and J by 6 bases, with 20 bases left in between. The CDR3 has 16 residues. Germline V gene lookup returns CDR1 MNHEY and CDR2 SMNVEV (reference sequence). CDR3 nucleotides: TGTGCCAGCAGTTTCACCGCGGGGGGGCTCACCGCTGAAGCTTTCTTT. Translated: CASSFTAGGLTAEAFF.

This clone occurred a few times. This chain links TRBV6-1 with TRBJ1-6; 7 bases map to TRBD1. Germline CDR1 MNHNS, CDR2 SASEGT. CDR3 length: 15 residues. Trimming at V came to 1 base and at J to 7 bases, leaving 4 bases not matched to a gene. The CDR3 nucleotides read TGTGCCAGCAGTGAAGTAGACAGGGTAAATTCACCCCTCCACTTT. It codes for CASSEVDRVNSPLHF.

On this clone itself: The junction departs from germline at one end; a sequencing error may be responsible. The V and J genes are TRBV7-9 and TRBJ1-5; the D is unclear. The germline V gene encodes CDR1 SEHNR and CDR2 FQNEAQ (reference sequence). The CDR3 has 14 amino acids. The CDR3 nucleotides read TGTGCCGGCAGCCCGTTATTTCGGGGAGAGCCCCAGCATTTT. It yields the protein CAGSPLFRGEPQHF.

This clone was detected only once. The chain has TRBV28 and TRBJ1-5; 9 nucleotides match TRBD1. In germline, CDR1 is MDHEN, CDR2 SYDVKM. J gave up 3 bases and V 2 bases, and 8 bases lay outside the gene matches. This CDR3 comprises 17 residues. The CDR3 protein is CASSLMGQGWVNQPQHF. The CDR3 region has the DNA TGTGCCAGCAGTTTAATGGGACAGGGATGGGTCAATCAGCCCCAGCATTTT.

The CDR3 is CAISQDGFSNQPQHF. The CDR3 DNA reads TGTGCCATCAGCCAAGACGGGTTTAGCAATCAGCCCCAGCATTTT. This chain connects TRBV10-3 to TRBJ1-5; D gene unclear. Trimming took 6 bases from V and 0 from J, leaving 12 bases between them. Looked up from germline, CDR1 is ENHRY and CDR2 is SYGVKD. The CDR3 is made up of 15 amino acids.

The V and J genes are TRBV6-1 and TRBJ2-5, with 9 bases matching TRBD1. Losses at the gene ends were 2 bases for V and 3 bases for J; bases not matched to a gene: 10. The germline V gene encodes CDR1 MNHNS and CDR2 SASEGT. The CDR3 totals 17 residues. The DNA of the CDR3 is TGTGCCAGCAGTGAATTTATGCTGGGACAGGGCGAAGAGACCCAGTACTTC. Protein sequence: CASSEFMLGQGEETQYF.

V usage is TRBV7-2 and J usage is TRBJ1-2; maybe TRBD1 (5 bases). Germline assignment: CDR1 SGHTA and CDR2 FQGNSA. The CDR3 loop spans 14 amino acids. Trimming left V 3 bases short and J 8 bases short, with 16 bases between. CDR3 loop: CASSLGTPRGGYTF. The CDR3 nucleotides are TGTGCCAGCAGCTTGGGGACTCCGAGAGGAGGCTACACCTTC.

The V gene is TRBV19, the J gene TRBJ2-3; 14 nucleotides align to TRBD2. V lost 4 bases, J lost 6 bases, and 9 bases stayed unmatched. CDR1 is LNHDA and CDR2 is SQIVND in the germline V gene (reference sequence). The CDR3 totals 17 residues. The CDR3 region has the DNA TGTGCCAGTAGTAATCGACTAGCGGGGGGGCCTGAGGATACGCAGTATTTT. Translation gives CASSNRLAGGPEDTQYF.

This chain connects TRBV6-2 or TRBV6-3 to TRBJ2-4; D might be TRBD1 (7 bases). Germline CDR1 is MNHEY and CDR2 is SVGEGT. The V end was cut by 2 bases, the J end by 1 base, with 18 bases between. The CDR3 totals 18 residues. Here the CDR3 DNA reads TGTGCCAGCAGTTACGGCGGGGTAGGGGGCCCCGCCAAAAACATTCAGTACTTC. Translating it yields CASSYGGVGGPAKNIQYF.

The rearrangement links TRBV6-5 to TRBJ2-7; TRBD1 matches 9 bases. Germline CDR1 is MNHEY and CDR2 is SVGAGI. The CDR3 runs to 15 residues. V trimming: 5 bases; J trimming: 5 bases; junction bases outside the gene matches: 10. The CDR3 sequence: CASSKPGQGLHEQYF. The CDR3 bases are TGTGCCAGCAGTAAACCGGGACAGGGTCTACACGAGCAGTACTTC.

This clone appeared once. The V and J genes are TRBV5-1 and TRBJ1-1, with TRBD1 matching 7 bases. The CDR3 is 16 residues long. Unmatched junction bases numbered 13, after V lost 4 bases and J lost 4 bases. The germline CDR1 and CDR2 sequences are SGHRS and YFSETQ. The CDR3: CASSATSGSGGTEAFF. The CDR3 DNA reads as TGCGCCAGCAGCGCCACCTCCGGGTCAGGGGGCACTGAAGCTTTCTTT.

J is TRBJ2-2 and V is TRBV5-4, with 8 nucleotides matching TRBD2. Trimming took 5 bases from V and 1 from J; bases not matched to a gene: 10. Germline V CDR1 and CDR2: SGHNT, YYREEE (reference sequence). This CDR3 contains 17 residues. CDR3 sequence reads: CASSPSAGTRNTGELFF. The CDR3 coding sequence is TGTGCCAGCAGTCCGTCAGCCGGGACTAGGAACACCGGGGAGCTGTTTTTT.

V gene TRBV18 combines with J gene TRBJ1-4; 12 nucleotides agree with TRBD1. There are 15 residues in the CDR3. V shed 4 bases, J shed 8 bases, and the junction held 5 bases outside the gene matches. From germline, CDR1 is KGHSH and CDR2 LQKENI. CDR3 DNA: TGTGCCAGCTCACAGGGACAGGGGGCTATGGAAAAACTGTTTTTT. Translation gives CASSQGQGAMEKLFF. The complete variable domain, with remaining parts taken from reference TRBV18 and TRBJ1-4, reads NAGVMQNPRHLVRRRGQEARLRCSPMKGHSHVYWYRQLPEEGLKFMVYLQKENIIDESGMPKERFSAEFPKEGPSILRIQQVVRGDSAAYFCASSQGQGAMEKLFFGSGTQLSVL.

This chain links TRBV10-3 with TRBJ2-7; 8 bases fit TRBD1. The CDR3 consists of 13 residues. Germline assignment: CDR1 ENHRY and CDR2 SYGVKD. V lost 8 bases and J lost 6; bases outside the gene matches: 9. This CDR3 reads CAIGPQGAIEQYF. Here the CDR3 DNA reads TGTGCCATCGGCCCTCAGGGGGCTATCGAGCAGTACTTC.

The rearrangement links TRBV2 to TRBJ2-5; unclear D gene. The CDR3 extends over 11 amino acids. Between the trimmed V and J ends, which lost 3 bases and 5 bases, there was a span of 4 bases. The V gene's germline CDR1 is SNHLY and CDR2 FYNNEI. The CDR3 nucleotides read TGTGCCAGCAGTGATCATGAGACCCAGTACTTC. It encodes CASSDHETQYF.

J is TRBJ1-4 and V is TRBV19; D remains ambiguous. Germline CDR1 reads LNHDA; CDR2 reads SQIVND (reference sequence). The CDR3 contains 16 residues. V lost 4 bases, J lost 7 bases, and 19 bases lay in between. CDR3 coding DNA: TGTGCCAGTAGTACTCCGGCCCTGGGCGGGAGTGAAAAACTGTTTTTT. It is translated as CASSTPALGGSEKLFF.